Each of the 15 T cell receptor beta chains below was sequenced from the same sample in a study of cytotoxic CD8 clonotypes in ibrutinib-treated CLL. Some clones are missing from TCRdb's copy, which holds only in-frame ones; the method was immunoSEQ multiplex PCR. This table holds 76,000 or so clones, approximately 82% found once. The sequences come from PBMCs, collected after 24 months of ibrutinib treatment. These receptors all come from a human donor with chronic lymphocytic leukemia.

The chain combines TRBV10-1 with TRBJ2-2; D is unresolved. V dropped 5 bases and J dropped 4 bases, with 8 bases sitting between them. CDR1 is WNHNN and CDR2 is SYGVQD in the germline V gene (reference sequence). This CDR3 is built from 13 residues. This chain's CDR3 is CASSLDGTGELFF. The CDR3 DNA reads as TGCGCCAGCAGTTTAGATGGCACCGGGGAGCTGTTTTTT.

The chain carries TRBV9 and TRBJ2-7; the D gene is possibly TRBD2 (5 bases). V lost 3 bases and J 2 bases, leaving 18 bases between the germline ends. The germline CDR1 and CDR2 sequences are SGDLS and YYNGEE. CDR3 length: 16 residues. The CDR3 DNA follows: TGTGCCAGCAGCGCCCAGTGTGGGAGAGTAACCTACGAGCAGTACTTC. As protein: CASSAQCGRVTYEQYF. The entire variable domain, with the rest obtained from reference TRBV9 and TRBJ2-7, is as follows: DSGVTQTPKHLITATGQRVTLRCSPRSGDLSVYWYQQSLDQGLQFLIQYYNGEERAKGNILERFSAQQFPDLHSELNLSSLELGDSALYFCASSAQCGRVTYEQYFGPGTRLTVT.

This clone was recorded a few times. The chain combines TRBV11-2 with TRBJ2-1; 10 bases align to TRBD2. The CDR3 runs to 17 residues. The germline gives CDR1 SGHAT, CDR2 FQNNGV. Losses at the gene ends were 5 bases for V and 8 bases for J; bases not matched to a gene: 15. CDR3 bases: TGTGCCAGCAGCCCAACGGCTAGCGGGAGTATCGCAGATGAGCAGTTCTTC. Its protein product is CASSPTASGSIADEQFF. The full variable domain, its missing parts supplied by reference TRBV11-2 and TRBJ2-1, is EAGVAQSPRYKIIEKRQSVAFWCNPISGHATLYWYQQILGQGPKLLIQFQNNGVVDDSQLPKDRFSAERLKGVDSTLKIQPAKLEDSAVYLCASSPTASGSIADEQFFGPGTRLTVL.

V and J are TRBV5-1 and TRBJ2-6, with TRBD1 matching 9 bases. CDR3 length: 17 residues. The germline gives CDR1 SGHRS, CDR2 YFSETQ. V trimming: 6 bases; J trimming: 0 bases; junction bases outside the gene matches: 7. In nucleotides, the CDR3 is TGCGCCAGCACCCGGACAGGGGACCTCTCTGGGGCCAACGTCCTGACTTTC. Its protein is CASTRTGDLSGANVLTF.

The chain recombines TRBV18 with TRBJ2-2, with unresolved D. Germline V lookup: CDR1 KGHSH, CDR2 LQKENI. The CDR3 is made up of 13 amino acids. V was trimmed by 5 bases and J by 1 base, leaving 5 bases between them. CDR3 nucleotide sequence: TGTGCCAGCTCAACTTTGAACACCGGGGAGCTGTTTTTT. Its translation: CASSTLNTGELFF.

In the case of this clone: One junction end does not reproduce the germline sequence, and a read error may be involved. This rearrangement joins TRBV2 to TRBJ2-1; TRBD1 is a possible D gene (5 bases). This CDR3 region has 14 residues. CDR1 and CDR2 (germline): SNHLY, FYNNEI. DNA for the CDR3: TGTGCCAGCAGTGAGGGGCCAGGCCTCTACCGGACCCTCTTC. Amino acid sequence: CASSEGPGLYRTLF.

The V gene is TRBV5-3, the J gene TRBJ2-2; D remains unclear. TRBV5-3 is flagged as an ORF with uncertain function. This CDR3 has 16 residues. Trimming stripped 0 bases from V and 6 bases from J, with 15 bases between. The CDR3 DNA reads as TGTGCCAGAAGCTTGGAGGTGGCGGCTATCCCCGGGGAGCTGTTTTTT. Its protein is CARSLEVAAIPGELFF.

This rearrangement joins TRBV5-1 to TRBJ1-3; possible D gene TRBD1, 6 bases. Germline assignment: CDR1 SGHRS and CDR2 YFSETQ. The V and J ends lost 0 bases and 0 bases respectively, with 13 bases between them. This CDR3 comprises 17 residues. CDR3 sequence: CASSLGYRDLSGNTIYF. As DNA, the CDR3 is TGCGCCAGCAGCTTGGGCTACAGGGATCTCTCTGGAAACACCATATATTTT.

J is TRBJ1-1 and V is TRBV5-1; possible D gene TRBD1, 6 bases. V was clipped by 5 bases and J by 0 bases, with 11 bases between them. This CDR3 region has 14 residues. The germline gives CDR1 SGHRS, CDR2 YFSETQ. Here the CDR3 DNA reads TGCGCCAGCAGTTCTGGACAGATGAACACTGAAGCTTTCTTT. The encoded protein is CASSSGQMNTEAFF.

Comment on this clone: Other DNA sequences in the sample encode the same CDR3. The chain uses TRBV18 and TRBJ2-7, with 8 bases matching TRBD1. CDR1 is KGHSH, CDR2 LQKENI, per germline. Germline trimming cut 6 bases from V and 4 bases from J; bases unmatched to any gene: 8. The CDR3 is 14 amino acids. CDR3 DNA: TGTGCCAGCTCCCCTGGGCAGGGGGCTTACGAGCAGTACTTC. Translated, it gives CASSPGQGAYEQYF.

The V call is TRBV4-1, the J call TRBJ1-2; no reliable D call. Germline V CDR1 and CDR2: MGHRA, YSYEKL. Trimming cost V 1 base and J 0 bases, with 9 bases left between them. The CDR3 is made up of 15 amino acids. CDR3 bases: TGCGCCAGCAGCCAAGGGACCGCAGCTAACTATGGCTACACCTTC. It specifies CASSQGTAANYGYTF.

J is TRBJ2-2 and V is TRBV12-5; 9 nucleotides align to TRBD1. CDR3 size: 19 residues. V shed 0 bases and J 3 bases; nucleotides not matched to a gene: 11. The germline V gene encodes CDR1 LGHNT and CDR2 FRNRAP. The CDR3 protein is CASGLVPSGQGRYTGELFF. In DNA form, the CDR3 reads TGTGCTAGTGGTTTGGTCCCTTCCGGACAGGGGAGATACACCGGGGAGCTGTTTTTT.

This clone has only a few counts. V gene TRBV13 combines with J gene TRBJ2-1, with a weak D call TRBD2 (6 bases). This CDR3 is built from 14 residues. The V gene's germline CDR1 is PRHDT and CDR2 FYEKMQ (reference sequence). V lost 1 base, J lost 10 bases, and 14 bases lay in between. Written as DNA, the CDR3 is TGTGCCAGCAGCTTAGCCTCGGGGGAAAAGGAGCAGTTCTTC. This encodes CASSLASGEKEQFF.

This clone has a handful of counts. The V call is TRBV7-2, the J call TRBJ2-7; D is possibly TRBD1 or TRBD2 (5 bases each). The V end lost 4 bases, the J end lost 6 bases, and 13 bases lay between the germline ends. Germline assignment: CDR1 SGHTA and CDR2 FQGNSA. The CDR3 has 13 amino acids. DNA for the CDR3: TGTGCCAGCAGCTCAAACCGAGGGGCCGAGCAGTACTTC. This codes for CASSSNRGAEQYF.

This chain's CDR3 is CASSPNRGPIEQYF. In nucleotides, the CDR3 is TGTGCCAGCAGCCCGAACAGGGGCCCAATCGAGCAGTACTTC. The rearrangement links TRBV14 to TRBJ2-7; 7 nucleotides line up with TRBD1. Germline CDR1 reads SGHDN; CDR2 reads FVKESK. V shed 4 bases, J shed 6 bases, and the junction held 9 bases outside the gene matches. CDR3 length equals 14 residues.